This entry lists 21 T cell receptor beta chains sequenced from one sample in a study of shared clonotypes between healthy human individuals (dated by TCRdb to 2020 to 2021). The protocol used for the library was the immunoSEQ multiplex PCR assay. In its TCRdb copy, this immuneACCESS table keeps in-frame sequences only and misses some clones. Where compared with another copy, unresolved V genes explain less than half of these, and the others have no known cause. A total of roughly 2.1 million clones appear in this sample, 90% to 95% of them only once. The ten largest clones capture around 1.7% of the sample. CD8 naive samples were obtained by positive selection for CCR7 among CD45RO-negative cells, yielding a CD45RA+CCR7+ population from which TemRA cells were excluded. Sequencing was carried out using naive CD8+ T cells from PBMCs. The cell subset or site label on this specimen signifies: CD45RA+CCR7+. Receptors originate from a man between 18 and 29 years old in good health. Some clones in this sample may be carry-over from other donors' samples.

The chain joins TRBV18 to TRBJ2-5; D possibly corresponds to TRBD1 (6 bases). Trimming shortened V by 2 bases and J by 2 bases, and 15 bases separated the two germline ends. This CDR3 is built from 16 residues. The germline V gene encodes CDR1 KGHSH and CDR2 LQKENI. The CDR3 DNA follows: TGTGCCAGCTCACCAGTTATGACAGGCCAGCAAGAGACCCAGTACTTC. Translation: CASSPVMTGQQETQYF.

This clone was counted between two and nine times. DNA for the CDR3: TGTGCCAGCGGCGGGATGAACACTGAAGCTTTCTTT. It specifies CASGGMNTEAFF. This rearrangement joins TRBV25-1 to TRBJ1-1; D gene uncertain. This CDR3 region has 12 residues. Germline V gene sequence: CDR1 MGHDK, CDR2 SYGVNS. The V and J ends lost 8 bases and 0 bases respectively, with 7 bases between them.

J is TRBJ1-1 and V is TRBV9; TRBD1 matches at 9 bases. V lost 6 bases and J lost 5; bases outside the gene matches: 14. This CDR3 is built from 16 residues. Per the germline V gene, CDR1 is SGDLS and CDR2 is YYNGEE. Here the CDR3 DNA reads TGTGCCAGCAACCCAAGCCCCACAGGGGGCGGAACTGAAGCTTTCTTT. This gives the protein CASNPSPTGGGTEAFF.

In the case of this clone: The sample has other DNA sequences that encode this CDR3 too. The CDR3 region is CASSYVAGGTDTQYF. The CDR3 nucleotides read TGTGCCAGCAGTTACGTAGCGGGGGGCACAGATACGCAGTATTTT. This chain links TRBV6-5 with TRBJ2-3; TRBD2 matches at 9 bases. Germline V gives CDR1 MNHEY, CDR2 SVGAGI. J was trimmed by 1 base and V by 2 bases; bases with no gene match: 1. The CDR3 is made up of 15 amino acids.

The V gene is TRBV5-1, the J gene TRBJ2-1, with TRBD2 identical over 8 bases. This CDR3 region has 15 residues. CDR1 and CDR2 from the germline V gene are SGHRS and YFSETQ. After removal of 1 base from V and 5 bases from J, the junction contained 5 bases not matched to a gene. CDR3 nucleotide sequence: TGCGCCAGCAGCTTGTACCTAGCGGGTAACAATGAGCAGTTCTTC. Its translation is CASSLYLAGNNEQFF.

This chain uses TRBV9 with TRBJ2-7, with 8 nucleotides matching TRBD2. Germline CDR1 SGDLS, CDR2 YYNGEE. The CDR3 is 15 residues long. V trimming: 0 bases; J trimming: 4 bases; junction bases outside the gene matches: 6. The CDR3 protein is CASSVAGGPAYEQYF. The CDR3 bases are TGTGCCAGCAGCGTAGCGGGAGGGCCGGCGTACGAGCAGTACTTC.

In regard to this clone: The same CDR3 arises from other DNA sequences in this sample as well. V usage is TRBV27 and J usage is TRBJ1-5; 8 nucleotides line up with TRBD1. The V segment lost 3 bases and the J segment 4 bases; nucleotides outside the gene matches: 2. The CDR3 sequence is 14 residues long. The V gene's germline CDR1 is MNHEY and CDR2 SMNVEV (reference sequence). The CDR3 here is CASSFRDRNQPQHF. The CDR3 DNA reads as TGTGCCAGCAGTTTCCGGGACAGGAATCAGCCCCAGCATTTT.

The rearrangement uses TRBV6-4 and TRBJ2-1; no firm D call. Germline-derived CDR1 and CDR2 are MRHNA and SNTAGT. V shed 4 bases and J shed 6 bases, with 7 bases lying between them. This CDR3 comprises 12 residues. The CDR3 loop is CASSGPANEQFF. For the CDR3, the DNA is TGTGCCAGCAGTGGACCAGCCAATGAGCAGTTCTTC.

This chain joins TRBV7-6 and TRBJ2-3; TRBD2 aligns across 7 bases. The V gene's germline CDR1 is SGHVS and CDR2 FNYEAQ. CDR3 length: 15 amino acids. V shed 6 bases and J 1 base; nucleotides not matched to a gene: 7. The CDR3 protein is CASSPTSRGTDTQYF. The CDR3 DNA follows: TGTGCCAGCAGTCCGACTAGCAGGGGCACAGATACGCAGTATTTT.

The V gene is TRBV2, the J gene TRBJ2-1, with D possibly being TRBD2 (5 bases). Germline CDR1 SNHLY, CDR2 FYNNEI. V was cut by 2 bases and J by 5 bases, with 22 bases left in between. CDR3 length equals 18 residues. The DNA of the CDR3 is TGTGCCAGCAGTGAATCTGGGTTTAAACTAGAGAGGGACAATGAGCAGTTCTTC. Encoded protein: CASSESGFKLERDNEQFF.

The chain is built from TRBV2 and TRBJ2-3; TRBD2 aligns across 7 bases. CDR3 length equals 17 residues. The V gene end was trimmed by 3 bases and the J gene end by 4 bases; junction bases not matched to a gene: 13. Germline CDR1 reads SNHLY; CDR2 reads FYNNEI. The CDR3 nucleotides read TGTGCCAGCAGTGACTGGGAGGGACCCGAGGGTGCAGATACGCAGTATTTT. Translation: CASSDWEGPEGADTQYF.

The J gene is TRBJ2-7, the V gene TRBV7-9; TRBD2 matches at 8 bases. The CDR3 runs 15 residues. Germline V gene data show CDR1 as SEHNR and CDR2 as FQNEAQ (reference sequence). With 2 bases clipped from V and 3 bases from J, the junction kept 6 bases outside the gene matches. The CDR3, as DNA: TGTGCCAGCAGCTTAATCGGGACTAGTGGCTACGAGCAGTACTTC. This codes for CASSLIGTSGYEQYF.

The chain uses TRBV7-6 and TRBJ2-7; 8 bases agree with TRBD2. From germline, CDR1 is SGHVS and CDR2 FNYEAQ. The CDR3 is made up of 16 amino acids. J gave up 5 bases and V 3 bases, and 12 bases lay outside the gene matches. The CDR3 sequence: CASSLISEAGVHEQYF. Written as DNA, the CDR3 is TGTGCCAGCAGCTTGATTTCGGAAGCGGGAGTCCACGAGCAGTACTTC.

This sequence joins TRBV19 and TRBJ2-2; TRBD2 matches 7 bases. The germline gives CDR1 LNHDA, CDR2 SQIVND (reference sequence). The trim removed 7 bases at V and 7 bases at J, leaving 15 bases unmatched. The CDR3 loop spans 16 amino acids. CDR3: CASTQAGVVGFGELFF. In nucleotides, the CDR3 is TGTGCCAGTACCCAGGCGGGGGTGGTCGGGTTCGGGGAGCTGTTTTTT.

The genes are TRBV6-6 and TRBJ2-7; TRBD1 is a possible D gene (6 bases). CDR3 length: 15 amino acids. Germline V CDR1 and CDR2: MNHNY, SVGAGI (reference sequence). Deletions cut 0 bases from V and 4 bases from J, with 13 bases between. DNA for the CDR3: TGTGCCAGCAGTTACTCCGGGACATCACCTTACGAGCAGTACTTC. It translates to CASSYSGTSPYEQYF.

The chain links TRBV7-9 to TRBJ2-1; TRBD2 agrees at 7 bases. The V and J ends lost 5 bases and 2 bases, in that order; junction bases with no gene match: 9. Germline-derived CDR1 and CDR2 are SEHNR and FQNEAQ (reference sequence). CDR3 length: 16 residues. This CDR3 reads CASSLLGAGAYNEQFF. DNA of the CDR3: TGTGCCAGCAGCCTGCTTGGGGCGGGGGCCTACAATGAGCAGTTCTTC.

The CDR3 DNA sequence: TGTGCCATCAGTGAGAGAGTTGGCGAGCAGTACTTC. This codes for CAISERVGEQYF. The genes are TRBV10-3 and TRBJ2-7; no definite D call. Trimming removed 2 bases from V and 6 bases from J, with 8 bases in between. This CDR3 has 12 amino acids. Germline V gene lookup returns CDR1 ENHRY and CDR2 SYGVKD.

This clone was recorded once. This same CDR3 is encoded by further DNA sequences in the sample. The chain recombines TRBV6-5 with TRBJ2-3; 7 bases match TRBD2. This CDR3 contains 15 residues. The J segment lost 6 bases and the V segment lost 0 bases, leaving 6 bases of the junction unmatched. Per germline, CDR1 MNHEY and CDR2 SVGAGI. DNA of the CDR3: TGTGCCAGCAGTTACTCGGGGGGAGGGCCCGATACGCAGTATTTT. This gives the protein CASSYSGGGPDTQYF.

This chain links TRBV28 with TRBJ1-4; TRBD1 agrees at 7 bases. The V gene's germline CDR1 is MDHEN and CDR2 SYDVKM. CDR3 length equals 13 residues. The junction had 7 bases not matched to a gene; V was cut back by 7 bases and J by 8 bases. The CDR3 sequence is CASTYRGREKLFF. The CDR3 coding sequence is TGTGCCAGCACCTACAGGGGTAGGGAAAAACTGTTTTTT.

This clone has just one count. The chain carries TRBV13 and TRBJ1-1, with 7 positions matching TRBD1. Trimming cost V 3 bases and J 10 bases; bases outside gene matches: 8. From germline, CDR1 is PRHDT and CDR2 FYEKMQ (reference sequence). The CDR3 runs 13 residues. In DNA, the CDR3 is TGTGCCAGCAGCTTCCGTACAGGGGAGGTAGCTTTCTTT. Protein product: CASSFRTGEVAFF.

The rearrangement links TRBV5-1 to TRBJ2-1; 8 nucleotides agree with TRBD2. CDR3 size: 17 residues. J lost 3 bases, V lost 1 base, and 9 bases had no gene match. Germline-derived CDR1 and CDR2 are SGHRS and YFSETQ. The CDR3 spells CASSLYGGRRGYNEQFF. The CDR3 DNA sequence: TGCGCCAGCAGCTTGTACGGCGGGAGGAGAGGCTACAATGAGCAGTTCTTC.